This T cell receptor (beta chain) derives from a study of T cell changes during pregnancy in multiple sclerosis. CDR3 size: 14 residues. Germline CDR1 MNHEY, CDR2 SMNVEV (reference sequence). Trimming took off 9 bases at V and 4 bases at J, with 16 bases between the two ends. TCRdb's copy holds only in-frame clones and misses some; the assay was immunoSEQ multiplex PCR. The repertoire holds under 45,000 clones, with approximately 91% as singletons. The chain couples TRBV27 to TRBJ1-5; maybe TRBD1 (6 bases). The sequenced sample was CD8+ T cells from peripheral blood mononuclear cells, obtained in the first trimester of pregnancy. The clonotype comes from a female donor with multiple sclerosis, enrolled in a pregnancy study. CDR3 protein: CASRMGAGNQPQHF. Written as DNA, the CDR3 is TGTGCCAGTCGAATGGGGGCAGGGAATCAGCCCCAGCATTTT.